The T cell receptor beta chain described here comes from a study of blood T cells in healthy people across ages. In its sample, this clonotype was seen a few times. What it binds is unknown. Study-wide results and limits: Long-lived and aged donors differed, with more naive CD4+ cells and higher diversity in the long-lived. TCR beta diversity correlated strongly with naive T cell percentage. Per million T cells, TCR beta diversity dropped roughly linearly as age increased.

CDR3 length: 14 amino acids. Sample-barcoded 5' priming and a J-beta primer mix drove a second PCR of about 6 to 12 cycles. TCRdb reprocessed the 5' RACE reads with MiXCR, giving one entry per CDR3 protein. The data hold about 580,000 distinct CDR3 sequences, with around 48% observed a single time. The genes are TRBV21-1 and TRBJ2-7; no check of the table's D call, TRBD2, against the DNA was made. TRBV21-1 is an annotated pseudogene. This clonotype originated in an elderly man in good health. The sequenced material came from blood. The CDR3 DNA sequence: TGTGCCAGCAGCTTCCCCGCACGGGCCTACGAGCAGTACTTC. This gives the protein CASSFPARAYEQYF.